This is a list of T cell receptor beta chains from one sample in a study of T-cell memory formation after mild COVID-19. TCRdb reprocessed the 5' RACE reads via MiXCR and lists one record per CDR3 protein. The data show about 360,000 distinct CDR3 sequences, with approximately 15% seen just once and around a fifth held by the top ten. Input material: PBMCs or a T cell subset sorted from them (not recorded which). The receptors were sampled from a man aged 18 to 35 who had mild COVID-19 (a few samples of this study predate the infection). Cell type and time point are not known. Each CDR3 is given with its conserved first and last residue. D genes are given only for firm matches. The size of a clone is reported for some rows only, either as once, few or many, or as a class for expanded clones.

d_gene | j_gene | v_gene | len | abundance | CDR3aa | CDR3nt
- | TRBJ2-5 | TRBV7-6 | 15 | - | CASSKNLRGKETQYF | TGTGCCAGCAGCAAGAACTTACGCGGGAAAGAGACCCAGTACTTC
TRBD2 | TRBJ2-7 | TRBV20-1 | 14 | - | CSARGSGVTYEQYF | TGCAGTGCTAGAGGTAGCGGGGTGACCTACGAGCAGTACTTC
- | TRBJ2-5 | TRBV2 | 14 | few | CASRTDTSGETQYF | TGTGCCAGCAGAACCGACACCAGCGGAGAGACCCAGTACTTC
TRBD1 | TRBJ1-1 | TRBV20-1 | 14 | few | CSAKGGAGDTEAFF | TGCAGTGCTAAAGGGGGCGCGGGGGACACTGAAGCTTTCTTT
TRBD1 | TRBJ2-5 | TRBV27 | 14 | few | CASSIHRGWETQYF | TGTGCCAGCAGTATCCACAGGGGGTGGGAGACCCAGTACTTC
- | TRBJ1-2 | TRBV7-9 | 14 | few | CASTLTGVNYGYTF | TGTGCCAGCACGCTGACAGGAGTTAACTATGGCTACACCTTC
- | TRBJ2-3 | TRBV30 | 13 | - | CAWGPVGADTQYF | TGTGCCTGGGGCCCGGTGGGGGCCGATACGCAGTATTTT
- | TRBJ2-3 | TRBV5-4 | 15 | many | CASRRSGTLPGTQYF | TGTGCCAGCAGACGTTCCGGGACCCTTCCCGGTACGCAGTATTTT
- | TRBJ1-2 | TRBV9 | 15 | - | CASSVAEGGGYGYTF | TGTGCCAGCAGCGTAGCGGAGGGAGGAGGCTATGGCTACACCTTC
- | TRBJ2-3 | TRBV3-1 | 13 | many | CASSQLGTDTQYF | TGCGCCAGCAGCCAATTGGGGACAGATACGCAGTATTTT
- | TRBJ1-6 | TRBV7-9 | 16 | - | CASSLVALHPDSPLHF | TGTGCCAGCAGCTTAGTAGCCCTCCACCCCGATTCACCCCTCCACTTT
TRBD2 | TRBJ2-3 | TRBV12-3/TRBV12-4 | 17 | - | CASSGLAGGFSTDTQYF | TGTGCCAGCTCGGGACTAGCGGGGGGATTTAGCACAGATACGCAGTATTTT
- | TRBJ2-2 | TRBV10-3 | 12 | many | CAIKTGPGELFF | TGTGCCATCAAAACCGGCCCGGGGGAGCTGTTTTTT
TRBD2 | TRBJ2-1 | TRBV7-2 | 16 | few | CASSVAGLAGVDEQFF | TGTGCCAGCAGCGTAGCCGGACTAGCGGGGGTGGATGAGCAGTTCTTC
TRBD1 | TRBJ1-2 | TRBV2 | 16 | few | CASRASGTGVYYGYTF | TGTGCCAGCAGGGCATCTGGGACAGGGGTGTACTATGGCTACACCTTC
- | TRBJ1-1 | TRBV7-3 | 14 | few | CASSLFPRSTEAFF | TGTGCCAGCAGCTTATTTCCGAGGAGCACTGAAGCTTTCTTT
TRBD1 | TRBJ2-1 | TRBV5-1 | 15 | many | CASSSQGASYNEQFF | TGCGCCAGCAGCTCCCAGGGGGCCTCCTACAATGAGCAGTTCTTC
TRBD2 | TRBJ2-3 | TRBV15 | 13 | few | CATSGGVLDTQYF | TGTGCCACCAGCGGGGGGGTCTTGGATACGCAGTATTTT
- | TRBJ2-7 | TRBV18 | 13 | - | CASSAGHPYEQYF | TGTGCCAGCTCCGCTGGCCACCCCTACGAGCAGTACTTC
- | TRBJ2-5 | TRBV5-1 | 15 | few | CASSPVGLRQETQYF | TGCGCCAGCAGCCCGGTGGGACTGCGCCAAGAGACCCAGTACTTC
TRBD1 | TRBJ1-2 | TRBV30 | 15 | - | CAWSFNGQGANGYTF | TGTGCCTGGAGCTTCAACGGACAGGGGGCGAATGGCTACACCTTC
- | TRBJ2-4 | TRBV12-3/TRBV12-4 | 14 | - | CASSVQGSENIQYF | TGTGCCAGCAGTGTACAAGGTAGTGAAAACATTCAGTACTTC
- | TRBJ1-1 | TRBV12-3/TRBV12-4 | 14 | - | CASTSEGLNTEAFF | TGTGCCAGCACCTCGGAGGGATTGAACACTGAAGCTTTCTTT
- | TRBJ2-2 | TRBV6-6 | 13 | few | CASSYFSSGELFF | TGTGCCAGCAGTTACTTCAGTAGCGGGGAGCTGTTTTTT
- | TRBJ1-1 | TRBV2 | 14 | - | CAGSDRKMNTEAFF | TGTGCCGGTTCAGACAGGAAGATGAACACTGAAGCTTTCTTT